These 3 T cell receptor beta chains were sequenced from one sample in a study of technical replicates of blood from several donors. Clones were sequenced by immunoSEQ multiplex PCR, and TCRdb holds only the in-frame ones, with some missing. The sample lists some 14,000 clones, roughly 80% occurring once. The sequenced sample consisted of PBMCs. The receptors were gathered from a human donor in good health.

Only one count was recorded for this clone. The V call is TRBV18, the J call TRBJ2-2; D may be TRBD2 (6 bases). V was pared by 5 bases and J by 7 bases, with 17 bases between. CDR3 length: 15 amino acids. Germline-derived CDR1 and CDR2 are KGHSH and LQKENI. Written as DNA, the CDR3 is TGTGCCAGCTCATTGTCTAGCGCCGGGAACGGGGAGCTGTTTTTT. Amino acid sequence: CASSLSSAGNGELFF.

This chain connects TRBV11-2 to TRBJ2-5, with D possibly matching TRBD2 (6 bases). This CDR3 has 13 amino acids. The germline gives CDR1 SGHAT, CDR2 FQNNGV. Trimming removed 1 base at V and 5 bases at J, with 8 bases between. CDR3 loop: CASSLGGRETQYF. In DNA form, the CDR3 reads TGTGCCAGCAGCTTAGGTGGGAGGGAGACCCAGTACTTC.

This chain joins TRBV30 and TRBJ2-5; no clear D. This CDR3 has 12 residues. Germline V gene sequence: CDR1 GTSNPN, CDR2 SVGIG (reference sequence). V was cut by 5 bases and J by 6 bases, with 13 bases left in between. The CDR3 bases are TGTGCCTGGGCGCGGTCCCCGCAGACCCAGTACTTC. As protein: CAWARSPQTQYF.